These 12 T cell receptor beta chains were sequenced from one sample in a study of blood T cell repertoires in COVID-19. This table comes from immunoSEQ multiplex PCR, and its TCRdb copy is limited to in-frame clones, with some not included. The data show almost 250,000 clones, with approximately 86% seen just once and under 2% held by the top ten. The specimen sequenced was peripheral blood. Receptors were obtained from a woman aged 55-70 years who had recovered from COVID-19.

The genes are TRBV6-6 and TRBJ1-4; 7 positions match TRBD1. Germline trimming cut 5 bases from V and 5 bases from J; bases unmatched to any gene: 11. The CDR3 contains 16 residues. Germline V gene data show CDR1 as MNHNY and CDR2 as SVGAGI (reference sequence). The chain's CDR3 is CASSPGTVPFNEKLFF. The DNA of the CDR3 is TGTGCCAGCAGTCCCGGGACAGTCCCCTTCAATGAAAAACTGTTTTTT.

J is TRBJ2-5 and V is TRBV11-3; 14 bases match TRBD2. The trim removed 5 bases at V and 5 bases at J, leaving 7 bases unmatched. The CDR3 runs to 16 residues. Germline CDR1 SGHNT, CDR2 YENEEA. The CDR3 reads CASSLSTSGGAETQYF. The CDR3 DNA reads as TGTGCCAGCAGCCTCTCGACTAGCGGGGGGGCGGAGACCCAGTACTTC. Supplemented by reference TRBV11-3 and TRBJ2-5, the full variable domain reads EAGVVQSPRYKIIEKKQPVAFWCNPISGHNTLYWYLQNLGQGPELLIRYENEEAVDDSQLPKDRFSAERLKGVDSTLKIQPAELGDSAVYLCASSLSTSGGAETQYFGPGTRLLVL.

The chain uses TRBV7-6 and TRBJ2-7, with a tentative D call TRBD1 (5 bases). CDR3 size: 13 residues. The V end lost 4 bases, the J end lost 8 bases, and 15 bases lay between the germline ends. CDR1 and CDR2 from the germline V gene are SGHVS and FNYEAQ. The CDR3 here is CASSSDRQGQQYF. DNA for the CDR3: TGTGCCAGCAGCTCTGATCGGCAGGGCCAGCAGTACTTC.

The sample holds one count of this clone. The V call is TRBV7-2, the J call TRBJ2-5, with TRBD2 matching over 7 bases. CDR1 and CDR2 from the germline V gene are SGHTA and FQGNSA. This CDR3 has 16 residues. The V segment lost 4 bases and the J segment 2 bases; nucleotides outside the gene matches: 10. The CDR3 is CASSSRLRGVQETQYF. CDR3 DNA: TGTGCCAGCAGCTCGAGGCTACGGGGGGTACAAGAGACCCAGTACTTC.

V and J are TRBV2 and TRBJ1-5, with TRBD1 as a possible D gene (6 bases). Germline V gives CDR1 SNHLY, CDR2 FYNNEI. CDR3 length: 12 amino acids. V was pared by 9 bases and J by 6 bases, with 12 bases between. The CDR3 sequence: CASQDRTQPQHF. The DNA for the CDR3 is TGTGCCAGTCAGGACAGAACTCAGCCCCAGCATTTT.

CDR3 nucleotides: TGTGCCAGCAGTGACACGCAGGGGAGCACTGAAGCTTTCTTT. The encoded protein is CASSDTQGSTEAFF. The chain joins TRBV6-4 to TRBJ1-1; weak D call: TRBD1 (6 bases). The CDR3 consists of 14 residues. Between the trimmed V and J ends, which lost 2 bases and 4 bases, there was a span of 11 bases. Looked up from germline, CDR1 is MRHNA and CDR2 is SNTAGT.

This CDR3 is CASSLGPRTGEGYTF. The DNA for the CDR3 is TGTGCCAGCAGCTTAGGTCCGAGGACAGGGGAGGGCTACACCTTC. The chain employs TRBV13 and TRBJ1-2, with 9 positions matching TRBD1. Trimming cost V 0 bases and J 8 bases; bases outside gene matches: 7. Germline values: CDR1 PRHDT, CDR2 FYEKMQ (reference sequence). The CDR3 runs 15 residues.

This clone was detected only once. The CDR3 loop reads CASSSHRGRAEAFF. In DNA form, the CDR3 reads TGTGCCAGCAGTTCCCACAGGGGGCGGGCTGAAGCTTTCTTT. The V gene is TRBV6-5, the J gene TRBJ1-1, with 9 positions matching TRBD1. The J segment lost 6 bases and the V segment lost 4 bases, leaving 6 bases of the junction unmatched. Germline-derived CDR1 and CDR2 are MNHEY and SVGAGI. The CDR3 spans 14 residues.

The DNA for the CDR3 is TGTGCCAGCAGTGATTTGCAGATTCATACTAACTATGGCTACACCTTC. It encodes CASSDLQIHTNYGYTF. The chain links TRBV2 to TRBJ1-2; no clear D gene. The CDR3 contains 16 residues. Trimming took off 3 bases at V and 0 bases at J, with 14 bases between the two ends. CDR1 is SNHLY and CDR2 is FYNNEI in the germline V gene.

CDR3 in amino acids: CASSQGGSNTGELFF. CDR3 bases: TGTGCCAGCAGCCAAGGAGGCTCGAACACCGGGGAGCTGTTTTTT. The chain is built from TRBV3-1 (or the pseudogene TRBV3-2) and TRBJ2-2; no clear D. V lost 1 base and J lost 0, with 6 bases in between. Germline V CDR1 and CDR2: LGHDT, YNNKEL (reference sequence). This CDR3 region has 15 residues.

The V call is TRBV6-6, the J call TRBJ1-5, with D unclear. CDR1 is MNHNY, CDR2 SVGAGI, per germline (reference sequence). V lost 7 bases and J lost 4, with 14 bases in between. The CDR3 covers 14 residues. This CDR3 is CASNPGGANQPQHF. The CDR3 DNA is TGTGCCAGCAACCCGGGAGGAGCAAATCAGCCCCAGCATTTT.

V is TRBV6-6 and J is TRBJ2-2; TRBD2 matches 9 bases. CDR3 length: 15 amino acids. The junction had 6 bases not matched to a gene; V was cut back by 6 bases and J by 4 bases. Germline loops: CDR1 MNHNY, CDR2 SVGAGI (reference sequence). The chain's CDR3 is CASRGGGAGTGELFF. The CDR3 DNA reads as TGTGCCAGCAGGGGCGGGGGGGCAGGCACCGGGGAGCTGTTTTTT.